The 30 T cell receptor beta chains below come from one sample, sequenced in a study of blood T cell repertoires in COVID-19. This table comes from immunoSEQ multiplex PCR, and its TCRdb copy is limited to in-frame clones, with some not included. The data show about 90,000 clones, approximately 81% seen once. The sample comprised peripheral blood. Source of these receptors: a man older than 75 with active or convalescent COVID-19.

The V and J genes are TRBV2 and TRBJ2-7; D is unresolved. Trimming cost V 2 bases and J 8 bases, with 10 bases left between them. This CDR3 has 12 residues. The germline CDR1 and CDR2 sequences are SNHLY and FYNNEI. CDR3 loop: CASSESLGKQYF. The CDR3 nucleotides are TGTGCCAGCAGTGAATCTCTAGGCAAGCAGTACTTC. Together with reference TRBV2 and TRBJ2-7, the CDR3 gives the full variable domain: EPEVTQTPSHQVTQMGQEVILRCVPISNHLYFYWYRQILGQKVEFLVSFYNNEISEKSEIFDDQFSVERPDGSNFTLKIRSTKLEDSAMYFCASSESLGKQYFGPGTRLTVT.

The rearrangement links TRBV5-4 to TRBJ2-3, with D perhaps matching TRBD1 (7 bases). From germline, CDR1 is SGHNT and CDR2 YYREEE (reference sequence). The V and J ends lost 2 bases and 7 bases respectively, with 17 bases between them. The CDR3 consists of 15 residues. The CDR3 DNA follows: TGTGCCAGCAGCTTCGGGGGCAGGGGGGTAAATACGCAGTATTTT. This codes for CASSFGGRGVNTQYF.

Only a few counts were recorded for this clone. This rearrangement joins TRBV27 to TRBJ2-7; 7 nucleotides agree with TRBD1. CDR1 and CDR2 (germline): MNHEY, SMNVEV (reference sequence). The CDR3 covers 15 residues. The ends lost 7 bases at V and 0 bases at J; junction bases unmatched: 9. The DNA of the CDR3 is TGTGCCAGCATGTTGGGACAGACCTACTCCTACGAGCAGTACTTC. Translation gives CASMLGQTYSYEQYF.

The CDR3 coding sequence is TGTGCCAGCAGCCCAGGAGGCCGGCGTGAGCAGTTCTTC. It codes for CASSPGGRREQFF. This chain uses TRBV7-2 with TRBJ2-1; D possibly corresponds to TRBD2 (5 bases). Germline CDR1 SGHTA, CDR2 FQGNSA. V lost 5 bases, J lost 9 bases, and 14 bases lay in between. There are 13 residues in the CDR3. Using reference TRBV7-2 and TRBJ2-1 for the parts outside the CDR3, the full variable domain is GAGVSQSPSNKVTEKGKDVELRCDPISGHTALYWYRQSLGQGLEFLIYFQGNSAPDKSGLPSDRFSAERTGGSVSTLTIQRTQQEDSAVYLCASSPGGRREQFFGPGTRLTVL.

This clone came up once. CDR3 DNA: TGTGCCAGCTCACCAGGTCCCGGGGAATATCAGCCCCAGCATTTT. It is translated as CASSPGPGEYQPQHF. The V call is TRBV18, the J call TRBJ1-5, with unresolved D. Trimming left V 2 bases short and J 5 bases short, with 13 bases between. This CDR3 has 15 residues. Germline assignment: CDR1 KGHSH and CDR2 LQKENI. The entire variable domain, with the rest obtained from reference TRBV18 and TRBJ1-5, is as follows: NAGVMQNPRHLVRRRGQEARLRCSPMKGHSHVYWYRQLPEEGLKFMVYLQKENIIDESGMPKERFSAEFPKEGPSILRIQQVVRGDSAAYFCASSPGPGEYQPQHFGDGTRLSIL.

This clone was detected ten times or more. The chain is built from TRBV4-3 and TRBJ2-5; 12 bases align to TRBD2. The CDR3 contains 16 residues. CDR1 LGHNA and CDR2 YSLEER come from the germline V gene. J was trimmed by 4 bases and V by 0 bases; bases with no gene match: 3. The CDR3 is CASSQDRTSGAETQYF. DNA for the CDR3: TGCGCCAGCAGCCAAGATCGGACTAGCGGGGCAGAGACCCAGTACTTC.

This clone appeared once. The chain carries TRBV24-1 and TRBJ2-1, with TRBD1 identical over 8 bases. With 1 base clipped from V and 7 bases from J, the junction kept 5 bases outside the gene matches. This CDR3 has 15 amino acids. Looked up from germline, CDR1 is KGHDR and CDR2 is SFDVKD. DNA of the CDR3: TGTGCCACCAGTGATTTAACAGGGGGGCGAAATGAGCAGTTCTTC. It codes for CATSDLTGGRNEQFF.

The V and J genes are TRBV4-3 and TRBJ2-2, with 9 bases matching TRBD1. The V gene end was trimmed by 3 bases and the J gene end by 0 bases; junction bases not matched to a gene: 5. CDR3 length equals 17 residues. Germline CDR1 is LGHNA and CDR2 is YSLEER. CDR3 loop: CASSHHRTGANTGELFF. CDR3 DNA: TGCGCCAGCAGCCACCACCGGACAGGGGCGAACACCGGGGAGCTGTTTTTT.

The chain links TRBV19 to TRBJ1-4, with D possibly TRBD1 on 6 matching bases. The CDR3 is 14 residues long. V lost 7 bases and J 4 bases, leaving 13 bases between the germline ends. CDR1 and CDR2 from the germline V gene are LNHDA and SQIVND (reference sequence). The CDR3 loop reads CASKRQANNEKLFF. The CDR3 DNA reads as TGTGCCAGTAAGCGACAGGCCAATAATGAAAAACTGTTTTTT.

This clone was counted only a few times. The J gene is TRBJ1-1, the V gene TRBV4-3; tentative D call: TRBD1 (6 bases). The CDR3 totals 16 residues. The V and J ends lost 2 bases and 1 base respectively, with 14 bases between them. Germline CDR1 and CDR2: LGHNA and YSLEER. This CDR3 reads CASSQLRQARNTEAFF. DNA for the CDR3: TGCGCCAGCAGCCAATTACGACAGGCGAGGAACACTGAAGCTTTCTTT.

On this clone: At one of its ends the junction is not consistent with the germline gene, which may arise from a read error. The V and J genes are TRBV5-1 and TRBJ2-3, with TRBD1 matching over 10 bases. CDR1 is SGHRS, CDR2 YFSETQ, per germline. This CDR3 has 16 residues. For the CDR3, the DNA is TGCGCCAGCAGCGAAGCACCGACAGGGGGCACAGATAGGCAGTATTTT. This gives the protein CASSEAPTGGTDRQYF.

CDR3 sequence reads: CASSPPRGLAGGPRPYEQYF. CDR3 DNA sequence: TGCGCCAGCAGCCCGCCCAGAGGACTAGCGGGGGGCCCAAGGCCCTACGAGCAGTACTTC. The chain links TRBV4-3 to TRBJ2-7; 14 bases match TRBD2. The germline V gene has CDR1 LGHNA and CDR2 YSLEER. The CDR3 is made up of 20 amino acids. J lost 2 bases, V lost 4 bases, and 16 bases had no gene match.

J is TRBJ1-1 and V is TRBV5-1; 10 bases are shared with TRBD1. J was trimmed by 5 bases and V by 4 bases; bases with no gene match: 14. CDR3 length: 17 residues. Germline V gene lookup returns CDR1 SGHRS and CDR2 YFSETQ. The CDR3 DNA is TGCGCCAGCAGCCGCCCACGACAGGGGGCGCGAGGAACTGAAGCTTTCTTT. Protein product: CASSRPRQGARGTEAFF.

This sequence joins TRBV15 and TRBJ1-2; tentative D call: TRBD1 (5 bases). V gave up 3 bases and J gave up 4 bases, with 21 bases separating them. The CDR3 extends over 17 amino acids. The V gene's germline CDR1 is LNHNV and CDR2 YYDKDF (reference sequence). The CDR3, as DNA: TGTGCCACCAGCAGGGCCGGGGGTGGCAGGGACCTCTATGGCTACACCTTC. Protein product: CATSRAGGGRDLYGYTF.

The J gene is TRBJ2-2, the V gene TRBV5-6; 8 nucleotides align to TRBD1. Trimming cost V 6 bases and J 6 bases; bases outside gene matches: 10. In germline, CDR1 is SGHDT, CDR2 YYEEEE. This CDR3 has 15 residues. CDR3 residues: CASIGQGEVPGELFF. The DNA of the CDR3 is TGTGCCAGCATAGGACAGGGTGAGGTTCCCGGGGAGCTGTTTTTT.

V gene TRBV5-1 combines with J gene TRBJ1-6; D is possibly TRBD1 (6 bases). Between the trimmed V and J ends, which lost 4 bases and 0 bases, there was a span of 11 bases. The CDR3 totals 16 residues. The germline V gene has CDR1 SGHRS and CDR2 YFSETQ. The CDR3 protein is CASSPTGSSYNSPLHF. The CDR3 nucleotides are TGCGCCAGCAGCCCGACAGGAAGCTCCTATAATTCACCCCTCCACTTT.

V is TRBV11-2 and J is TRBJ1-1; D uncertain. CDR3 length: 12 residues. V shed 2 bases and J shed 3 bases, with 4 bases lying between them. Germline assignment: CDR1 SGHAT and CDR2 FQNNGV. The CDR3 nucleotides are TGTGCCAGCAGCTTACGGGACACTGAAGCTTTCTTT. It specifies CASSLRDTEAFF. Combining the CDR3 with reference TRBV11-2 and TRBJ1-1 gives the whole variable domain EAGVAQSPRYKIIEKRQSVAFWCNPISGHATLYWYQQILGQGPKLLIQFQNNGVVDDSQLPKDRFSAERLKGVDSTLKIQPAKLEDSAVYLCASSLRDTEAFFGQGTRLTVV.

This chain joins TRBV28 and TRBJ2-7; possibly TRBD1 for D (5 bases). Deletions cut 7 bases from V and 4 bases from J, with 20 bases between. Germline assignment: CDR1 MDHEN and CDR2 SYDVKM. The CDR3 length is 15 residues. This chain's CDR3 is CASTRLGQGRYEQYF. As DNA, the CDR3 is TGTGCCAGCACCCGCCTCGGGCAGGGCAGGTACGAGCAGTACTTC.

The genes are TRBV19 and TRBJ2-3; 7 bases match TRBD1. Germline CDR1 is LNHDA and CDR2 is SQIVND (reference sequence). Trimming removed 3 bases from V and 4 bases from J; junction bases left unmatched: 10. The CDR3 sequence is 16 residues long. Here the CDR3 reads CASSILGTVDADTQYF. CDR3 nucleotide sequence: TGTGCCAGTAGTATCCTCGGGACAGTAGATGCAGATACGCAGTATTTT.

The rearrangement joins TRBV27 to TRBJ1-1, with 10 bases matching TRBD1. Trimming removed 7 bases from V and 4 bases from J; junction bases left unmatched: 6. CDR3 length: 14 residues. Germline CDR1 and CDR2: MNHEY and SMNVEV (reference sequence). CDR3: CASNRQGAGTEAFF. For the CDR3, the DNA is TGTGCCAGCAACCGACAGGGGGCAGGCACTGAAGCTTTCTTT.

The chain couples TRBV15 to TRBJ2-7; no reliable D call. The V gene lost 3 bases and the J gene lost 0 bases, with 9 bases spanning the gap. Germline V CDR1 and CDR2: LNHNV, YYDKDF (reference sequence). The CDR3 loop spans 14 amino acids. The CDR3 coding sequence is TGTGCCACCAGCAGGGGTAGCACCTCCTACGAGCAGTACTTC. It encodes CATSRGSTSYEQYF. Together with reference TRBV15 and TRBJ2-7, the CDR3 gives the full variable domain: DAMVIQNPRYQVTQFGKPVTLSCSQTLNHNVMYWYQQKSSQAPKLLFHYYDKDFNNEADTPDNFQSRRPNTSFCFLDIRSPGLGDTAMYLCATSRGSTSYEQYFGPGTRLTVT.

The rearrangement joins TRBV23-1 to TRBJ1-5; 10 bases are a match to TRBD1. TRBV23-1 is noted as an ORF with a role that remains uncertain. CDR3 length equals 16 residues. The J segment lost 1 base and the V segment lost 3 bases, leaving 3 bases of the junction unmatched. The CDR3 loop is CASSHPDRGSNQPQHF. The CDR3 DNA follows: TGCGCCAGCAGTCACCCGGACAGGGGGAGCAATCAGCCCCAGCATTTT.

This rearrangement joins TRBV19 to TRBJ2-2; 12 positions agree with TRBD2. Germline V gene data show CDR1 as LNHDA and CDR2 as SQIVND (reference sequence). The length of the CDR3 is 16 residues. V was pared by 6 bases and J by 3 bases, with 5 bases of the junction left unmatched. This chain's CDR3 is CASRPGTSGHTGELFF. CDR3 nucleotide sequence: TGTGCCAGTAGACCAGGGACTAGCGGGCACACCGGGGAGCTGTTTTTT.

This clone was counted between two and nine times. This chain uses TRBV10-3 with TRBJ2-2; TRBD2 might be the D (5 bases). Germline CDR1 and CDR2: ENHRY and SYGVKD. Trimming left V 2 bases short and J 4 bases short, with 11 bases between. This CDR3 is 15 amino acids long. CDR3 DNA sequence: TGTGCCATCAGTGAGATGGCGGGCCGCACCGGGGAGCTGTTTTTT. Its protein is CAISEMAGRTGELFF.

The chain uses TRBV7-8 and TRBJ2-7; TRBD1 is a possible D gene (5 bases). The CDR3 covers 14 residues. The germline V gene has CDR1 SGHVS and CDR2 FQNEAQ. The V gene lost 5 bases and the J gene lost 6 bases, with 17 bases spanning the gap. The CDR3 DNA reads TGTGCCAGCAGCGCGAACCCAGGGATCGGCGAGCAGTACTTC. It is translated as CASSANPGIGEQYF.

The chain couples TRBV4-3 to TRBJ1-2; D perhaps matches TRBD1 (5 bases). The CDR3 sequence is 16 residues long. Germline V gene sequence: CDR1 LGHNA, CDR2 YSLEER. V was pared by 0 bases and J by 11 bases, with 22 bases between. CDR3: CASSQEPGDFGTHYTF. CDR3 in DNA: TGCGCCAGCAGCCAAGAACCCGGGGACTTCGGGACCCATTACACCTTC.

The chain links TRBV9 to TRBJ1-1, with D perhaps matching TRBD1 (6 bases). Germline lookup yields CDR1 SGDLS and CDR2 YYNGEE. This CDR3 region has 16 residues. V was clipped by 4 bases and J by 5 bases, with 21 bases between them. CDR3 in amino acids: CASSPRWGGESTEAFF. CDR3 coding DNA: TGTGCCAGCAGCCCGAGATGGGGGGGCGAGAGTACTGAAGCTTTCTTT.

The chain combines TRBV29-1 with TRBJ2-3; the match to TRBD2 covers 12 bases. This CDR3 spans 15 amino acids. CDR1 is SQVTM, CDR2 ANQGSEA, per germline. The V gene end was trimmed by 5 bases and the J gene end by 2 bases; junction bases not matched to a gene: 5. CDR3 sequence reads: CSVRTSGGYTDTQYF. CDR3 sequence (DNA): TGCAGCGTTAGAACTAGCGGGGGGTACACAGATACGCAGTATTTT.

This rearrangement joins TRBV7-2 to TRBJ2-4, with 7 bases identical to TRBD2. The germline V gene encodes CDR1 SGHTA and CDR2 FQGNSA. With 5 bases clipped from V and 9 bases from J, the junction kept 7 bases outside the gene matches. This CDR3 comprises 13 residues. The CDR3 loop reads CASSLGSSGIQYF. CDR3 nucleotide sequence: TGTGCCAGCAGCCTAGGGTCTAGCGGCATTCAGTACTTC.

The CDR3 DNA reads as TGTGCCACCAGTGTATCAGAAAGCACAGATACGCAGTATTTT. This codes for CATSVSESTDTQYF. This chain uses TRBV24-1 with TRBJ2-3; D uncertain. This CDR3 region has 14 residues. V shed 5 bases and J shed 0 bases, with 8 bases lying between them. Germline V gene lookup returns CDR1 KGHDR and CDR2 SFDVKD.